The present TCR beta chain was sequenced within a study of Ad26.COV2.S vaccination and SARS-CoV-2 variants. The CDR3 runs to 12 residues. The V gene lost 1 base and the J gene lost 7 bases, with 7 bases spanning the gap. Germline CDR1 and CDR2: SEHNR and FQNEAQ (reference sequence). Libraries were prepared by immunoSEQ multiplex PCR; TCRdb keeps only in-frame clonotypes and omits some of them. The repertoire includes some 340,000 clones, around 84% of them detected once, and 1.5% to 2.5% sits in the top ten. The sample's treatment: around 19 received Ad26.COV2.S at low or high dose, single or two shots; 5 received placebo; per-sample allocation not given. Sampling occurred on day 63 after the first vaccine or placebo injection.

The sequence derives from a person between 18 and 60 years old who received the Ad26.COV2.S COVID-19 vaccine or a placebo. The rearrangement links TRBV7-9 to TRBJ1-1; D not certain. The sequencing here drew on peripheral blood, taken in a trial of Ad26.COV2.S vaccine versus placebo. CDR3 sequence reads: CASSLVLDEAFF. The CDR3, as DNA: TGTGCCAGCAGCTTAGTATTGGATGAAGCTTTCTTT. The full variable domain, rest sourced from reference TRBV7-9 and TRBJ1-1, is DTGVSQNPRHKITKRGQNVTFRCDPISEHNRLYWYRQTLGQGPEFLTYFQNEAQLEKSRLLSDRFSAERPKGSFSTLEIQRTEQGDSAMYLCASSLVLDEAFFGQGTRLTVV.